Below, 3 T cell receptor beta chains from the same sample are listed, as sequenced in a study of shared clonotypes between healthy human individuals. Terminally differentiated effector memory CD45RA+ cells were excluded by CCR7 positive selection of CD45RO-negative cells. Sequencing was performed with immunoSEQ multiplex PCR; in TCRdb, only in-frame clones are kept and a portion is missing. The sample comprises some 2,100,000 clones, roughly 91% of which are singletons, and under 2% rests with the top ten. The sample taken for sequencing was naive CD8+ T cells from PBMCs. Receptors originate from a man aged 18-30 years in good health. Some clones in this sample may be carry-over from other donors' samples.

The V and J genes are TRBV7-8 and TRBJ2-2, with TRBD1 matching 8 bases. The CDR3 spans 15 residues. Germline-derived CDR1 and CDR2 are SGHVS and FQNEAQ. V lost 6 bases, J lost 7 bases, and 10 bases stayed unmatched. The CDR3, as DNA: TGTGCCAGCAGTTGGACAGGGAGTTTCGGCGGGGAGCTGTTTTTT. Translation gives CASSWTGSFGGELFF.

This sequence joins TRBV13 and TRBJ2-5; possible D gene TRBD1, 5 bases. Germline-derived CDR1 and CDR2 are PRHDT and FYEKMQ (reference sequence). V lost 0 bases, J lost 7 bases, and 9 bases lay in between. The CDR3 runs 13 residues. The CDR3 spells CASSLGREGTQYF. For the CDR3, the DNA is TGTGCCAGCAGCTTAGGCAGGGAAGGGACCCAGTACTTC.

This sequence joins TRBV18 and TRBJ2-3; 7 bases agree with TRBD1. V shed 5 bases and J 1 base; nucleotides not matched to a gene: 3. This CDR3 spans 14 amino acids. Germline lookup yields CDR1 KGHSH and CDR2 LQKENI. As DNA, the CDR3 is TGTGCCAGCTCAGTGACAGGGCGCACAGATACGCAGTATTTT. Protein: CASSVTGRTDTQYF.